The 17 T cell receptor beta chains below were found in one sample sequenced in a study of cytomegalovirus exposure and HLA in healthy donors. In the PCR, 60 Vbeta and 13 Jbeta primers were used. Measured with immunoSEQ multiplex PCR; TCRdb has only the in-frame clones, and not every one. The sample lists 100,000 to 120,000 clones, around 15% occurring once. Source material: PBMCs. These receptors all stem from a female donor in good health and CMV-seronegative.

This clone appeared a few times. CDR3 protein: CASSPPLKGSGTEAFF. Here the CDR3 DNA reads TGTGCCAGCAGCCCCCCCTTGAAGGGTTCGGGAACTGAAGCTTTCTTT. This chain connects TRBV7-2 to TRBJ1-1, with D uncertain. This CDR3 has 16 residues. CDR1 and CDR2 from the germline V gene are SGHTA and FQGNSA. Trimming left V 5 bases short and J 5 bases short, with 21 bases between.

In its sample, this clone was seen a few times. The CDR3 spells CASSVGVLYNSPLHF. The DNA for the CDR3 is TGTGCCAGCAGCGTCGGGGTACTCTATAATTCACCCCTCCACTTT. This chain joins TRBV9 and TRBJ1-6, with D uncertain. V lost 2 bases and J lost 3, with 9 bases in between. The CDR3 covers 15 residues. Per germline, CDR1 SGDLS and CDR2 YYNGEE.

The chain couples TRBV7-2 to TRBJ2-2; weak D call: TRBD2 (6 bases). V was shortened by 5 bases and J by 4 bases, with 17 bases between the two germline ends. The germline V gene encodes CDR1 SGHTA and CDR2 FQGNSA. This CDR3 comprises 16 residues. The CDR3 reads CASSRYFGGLTGELFF. The CDR3 coding sequence is TGTGCCAGCAGCCGATATTTTGGAGGGCTCACCGGGGAGCTGTTTTTT.

V and J are TRBV25-1 and TRBJ1-2; D might be TRBD1 (5 bases). Germline CDR1 reads MGHDK; CDR2 reads SYGVNS. V gave up 8 bases and J gave up 6 bases, with 19 bases separating them. The CDR3 consists of 14 residues. Written as DNA, the CDR3 is TGTGCCAGCGCCGGGGGGGTTTCATCCCATGGCTACACCTTC. Translation gives CASAGGVSSHGYTF.

The CDR3 protein is CASKSVASEQYF. The CDR3 DNA is TGTGCCAGCAAGTCAGTAGCCTCCGAGCAGTACTTC. J is TRBJ2-7 and V is TRBV7-8; no firm D call. The CDR3 contains 12 residues. CDR1 is SGHVS, CDR2 FQNEAQ, per germline. The V end was cut by 7 bases, the J end by 6 bases, with 13 bases between.

This clone was recorded a few times. The rearrangement links TRBV7-6 to TRBJ2-7, with D maybe TRBD1 (8 bases). V dropped 5 bases and J dropped 6 bases, with 20 bases sitting between them. The CDR3 extends over 15 amino acids. Germline CDR1 reads SGHVS; CDR2 reads FNYEAQ. The CDR3: CASSPGRTGWGEQYF. The DNA for the CDR3 is TGTGCCAGCAGCCCCGGGAGGACAGGGTGGGGCGAGCAGTACTTC.

V and J are TRBV7-9 and TRBJ2-7; tentative D call: TRBD1 (6 bases). The germline V gene has CDR1 SEHNR and CDR2 FQNEAQ (reference sequence). Trimming removed 5 bases from V and 2 bases from J, with 13 bases in between. The CDR3 extends over 14 amino acids. This CDR3 reads CASSPRDNPYEQYF. DNA of the CDR3: TGTGCCAGCAGCCCTCGGGACAACCCCTACGAGCAGTACTTC.

This clone was counted only a few times. The V and J genes are TRBV5-4 and TRBJ2-2, with TRBD2 as a possible D gene (6 bases). The germline V and J ends were trimmed by 0 bases and 0 bases, with 12 bases remaining between them. The CDR3 is 17 amino acids. Germline lookup yields CDR1 SGHNT and CDR2 YYREEE (reference sequence). The CDR3 protein is CASSLARGRPNTGELFF. CDR3 nucleotide sequence: TGTGCCAGCAGCTTGGCCCGGGGGAGACCGAACACCGGGGAGCTGTTTTTT.

This clone showed up just a few times. The rearrangement links TRBV2 to TRBJ1-5, with D possibly TRBD1 on 6 matching bases. Germline CDR1 is SNHLY and CDR2 is FYNNEI. The CDR3 spans 16 residues. The ends were cut back, 6 bases at V and 0 bases at J, with 15 bases in the middle. The CDR3 nucleotides read TGTGCCAGCAGGGTTGGGGGGGGCCTTAGCAATCAGCCCCAGCATTTT. Translation gives CASRVGGGLSNQPQHF.

V is TRBV12-5 and J is TRBJ1-1; D uncertain. V lost 3 bases, J lost 6 bases, and 11 bases lay in between. CDR1 and CDR2 from the germline V gene are LGHNT and FRNRAP. The CDR3 sequence is 13 residues long. The CDR3 spells CASGFSGMPEAFF. CDR3 nucleotides: TGTGCTAGTGGTTTTTCGGGGATGCCTGAAGCTTTCTTT.

The chain joins TRBV7-2 to TRBJ1-4; D is undetermined. The germline V gene has CDR1 SGHTA and CDR2 FQGNSA. The V end lost 1 base, the J end lost 13 bases, and 19 bases lay between the germline ends. The CDR3 consists of 15 residues. CDR3 region: CASSLDARDGGRLFF. The CDR3 bases are TGTGCCAGCAGCTTAGATGCCCGTGACGGTGGGCGACTGTTTTTT. Full variable domain (outside the CDR3, taken from reference TRBV7-2 and TRBJ1-4): GAGVSQSPSNKVTEKGKDVELRCDPISGHTALYWYRQSLGQGLEFLIYFQGNSAPDKSGLPSDRFSAERTGGSVSTLTIQRTQQEDSAVYLCASSLDARDGGRLFFGSGTQLSVL.

This clone has just a few counts. The gene calls are TRBV7-3 and TRBJ1-2; D uncertain. This CDR3 contains 13 residues. The V and J ends lost 2 bases and 4 bases respectively, with 8 bases between them. CDR1 is SGHTA and CDR2 is FQGTGA in the germline V gene. The CDR3 loop is CASSLHRAYGYTF. For the CDR3, the DNA is TGTGCCAGCAGCTTACACAGAGCCTATGGCTACACCTTC.

There are a few counts of this clone. The chain uses TRBV30 and TRBJ2-7, with 10 bases that match TRBD1. Trimming removed 2 bases from V and 3 bases from J; junction bases left unmatched: 1. The CDR3 sequence is 13 residues long. Per the germline V gene, CDR1 is GTSNPN and CDR2 is SVGIG (reference sequence). This chain's CDR3 is CAWSRDRGYEQYF. CDR3 nucleotides: TGTGCCTGGAGTAGGGACAGGGGCTACGAGCAGTACTTC.

The V gene is TRBV6-5, the J gene TRBJ2-3, with 11 bases fitting TRBD1. This CDR3 spans 15 amino acids. J lost 3 bases, V lost 4 bases, and 3 bases had no gene match. Germline CDR1 MNHEY, CDR2 SVGAGI. The CDR3 here is CASSSRDRGTDTQYF. The CDR3 bases are TGTGCCAGCAGTTCCCGGGACAGGGGGACAGATACGCAGTATTTT.

This clone has just a few counts. The chain combines TRBV18 with TRBJ1-3, with D perhaps TRBD1 (6 bases). This CDR3 is built from 14 residues. Germline loops: CDR1 KGHSH, CDR2 LQKENI. Trimming took off 3 bases at V and 0 bases at J, with 6 bases between the two ends. CDR3 sequence (DNA): TGTGCCAGCTCACCCAGGGGCTCTGGAAACACCATATATTTT. Translation: CASSPRGSGNTIYF.

A few counts support this clone. The V gene is TRBV6-1, the J gene TRBJ2-7; D is undetermined. This CDR3 region has 14 residues. V was trimmed by 0 bases and J by 2 bases, leaving 8 bases between them. CDR1 MNHNS and CDR2 SASEGT come from the germline V gene. The CDR3 spells CASSEAVRTYEQYF. The DNA for the CDR3 is TGTGCCAGCAGTGAAGCGGTGAGGACCTACGAGCAGTACTTC.

This clone was counted only a few times. The rearrangement joins TRBV30 to TRBJ1-5; a possible D gene is TRBD1 (5 bases). The CDR3 consists of 14 residues. CDR1 and CDR2 from the germline V gene are GTSNPN and SVGIG (reference sequence). Between the trimmed V and J ends, which lost 5 bases and 0 bases, there was a span of 11 bases. The CDR3 region has the DNA TGTGCCTGGGGCAGGGTAAATAGCAATCAGCCCCAGCATTTT. Protein: CAWGRVNSNQPQHF.